These T cell receptor beta chains were read from a single sample in a study of vaccination effects on CD4 cells after COVID-19. Libraries were prepared by immunoSEQ multiplex PCR; TCRdb keeps only in-frame clonotypes and omits some of them. The table shows around 30,000 clones, with 74% occurring only once. These receptors have no identified antigens. Source: CD4+ T cells from PBMCs cultured with HCoV-OC43 spike peptides, taken after COVID-19 vaccination. The receptors originated from a human donor who received a COVID-19 vaccine. Each CDR3 is given without its conserved first and last residue. The D gene is left open where the match is weak. The listing skips clone size in some rows; elsewhere it reads once, few, many or a size class.

-	TRBV25-1	TRBJ2-5	10	-	ASQGGLETQY
-	TRBV5-6	TRBJ2-2	15	TRBD2	ASSLRRLAVNTGELF
-	TRBV10-3	TRBJ1-6	10	-	AIAREDSPLH
-	TRBV27	TRBJ1-6	12	-	ASSLDRDNSPLH
once	TRBV5-1	TRBJ1-1	12	-	ASSLGMGRTEAF
-	TRBV29-1	TRBJ2-7	11	TRBD1	SVALDRGDEQY
few	TRBV19	TRBJ1-4	13	TRBD1	ASSMGTGGSEKLF
-	TRBV4-1	TRBJ2-3	13	-	ASSQSWTRQPTQY
-	TRBV13	TRBJ2-7	12	TRBD2	ASSPVGGTYEQY
-	TRBV5-5	TRBJ2-7	12	-	ASSFRDRSYEQY
-	TRBV5-1	TRBJ1-4	13	TRBD1	ASSPWDSPNEKLF
-	TRBV6-5	TRBJ2-5	12	-	ASRGTLPGETQY
-	TRBV2	TRBJ1-1	13	-	ASTGQGGGRAEAF
-	TRBV5-1	TRBJ2-7	13	-	ASSLWGTFSYEQY
-	TRBV7-2	TRBJ1-4	14	-	ASSYLGHIPNEKLF
-	TRBV6-5	TRBJ2-7	12	TRBD2	ASYRTSVEYEQY
-	TRBV9	TRBJ2-2	13	TRBD1	ASSVDRGGTGELF
-	TRBV27	TRBJ2-3	18	-	ASSFWGQGGDSSVPDTQY
once	TRBV5-4	TRBJ2-7	14	-	ASSRLWGGRTYEQY
few	TRBV7-9	TRBJ1-2	11	-	ASGSTGDYGYT
-	TRBV14	TRBJ2-1	12	-	ASSQGGGTARGF
-	TRBV7-6	TRBJ1-2	13	-	ASSLAGGPTYGYT
-	TRBV6-4	TRBJ2-1	13	-	ASSRVADPYNEQF
once	TRBV5-1	TRBJ1-1	11	-	ASSLQLDSEAF
-	TRBV5-4	TRBJ2-7	13	TRBD1	ASSLGGQVSYEQY
-	TRBV15	TRBJ1-3	14	-	ATEPWGGAVGNTIY
-	TRBV30	TRBJ1-1	6	-	AREGAF
-	TRBV14	TRBJ2-7	11	-	ASSQNVLGGLN
-	TRBV7-2	TRBJ1-4	12	-	ASSLAATNEKLF
-	TRBV7-9	TRBJ2-1	13	TRBD2	ASSSQTSGRAEQF
-	TRBV2	TRBJ1-6	13	-	ASSWTEGRDSPLH
-	TRBV6-5	TRBJ2-1	12	-	ASSYGFAGNEQF
-	TRBV12-3/TRBV12-4	TRBJ2-7	11	-	ASSLEFAYEQY
-	TRBV6-1	TRBJ1-5	12	-	ASSEAGAGQPQH
-	TRBV25-1	TRBJ2-1	13	-	ASSDPRHSYNEQF
-	TRBV5-1	TRBJ2-1	13	-	ASSLSITQGNEQF
-	TRBV9	TRBJ2-1	12	-	ASDRGLSYNEQF
-	TRBV6-6	TRBJ2-7	13	-	ASSRSGTPPYEQY